The rows below give T cell receptor beta chains drawn from one sample of a study of T cell repertoires in cytomegalovirus infection. TCRdb called the reads again in MiXCR, with one record for every CDR3 protein. Counted here are about 740,000 distinct CDR3 sequences, approximately 40% occurring once; the ten biggest clones make up 2.5% to 3%. The sample comprised PBMCs. The receptors were gathered from a human donor in good health (CMV status not recorded). Some clones in this sample may be carry-over from other donors' samples. CDR3s include the opening cysteine and the closing phenylalanine or tryptophan. A D gene is named only where the DNA matches it firmly.

D gene | V gene | CDR3 protein
- | TRBV6-5 | CASSYSSSDEQYF
- | TRBV19 | CASSIRPTNYGYTF
TRBD2 | TRBV20-1 | CSARASGGNFWEQYF
- | TRBV6-1 | CASGYRDTGELFF
TRBD1 | TRBV29-1 | CSVGQAEQYF
- | TRBV7-2 | CASSDGTPNSPLHF
- | TRBV4-2 | CASSRAGTAKLFF
- | TRBV11-2 | CASSLGTVNQPQHF
TRBD1 | TRBV12-3/TRBV12-4 | CASSWGRTGGNQPPHF
- | TRBV28 | CASSLTRLDYGYTF